This TCR beta chain originates from a study of tumour-infiltrating T cells in Burkitt lymphoma (dated by TCRdb to 2020 to 2022). For context, the study as a whole: All epidemiological subtypes of Burkitt lymphoma were represented in the cohort, which was made up of under 100 patients. TCR repertoire data were compared against clinical outcome, and productive clonality predicted overall survival and progression-free survival independently of established prognostic factors such as age at diagnosis. Overall study results and their limits: Several public clonotypes shared across numerous Burkitt lymphoma patients were found, and shared tumour neoantigen selection absent from diffuse large B-cell lymphoma was thereby suggested.

This clone was observed a handful of times. The antigen it recognizes is unknown. Base qualities are not at hand, and no much larger clone is one base apart. The library relied on the immunoSEQ multiplex PCR assay. Entries here come from immuneACCESS through TCRdb and include only in-frame sequences with V and J called. Some clones fail to appear in such tables; in the studies checked, an unresolved V gene covers under half of the shortfall, and the cause of the remainder is unknown. The sample profile shows around 50,000 clones; around 32% of them were found once. The top ten hold roughly 2.6% of the sample. CDR1 and CDR2 were assigned from the germline V gene as SGHTA and FQGNSA. V is clipped by 3 bases and J by 1 base, and the sequence between their germline boundaries is 9 bases long. The CDR3 measures 14 amino acids from cysteine to phenylalanine. Only the CDR3 DNA stays, 42 bases, in frame from base 1.

The source of this sequence is a human donor with Burkitt lymphoma. The chain was built from TRBV7-2 and TRBJ1-1, with the D gene too uncertain to name. The sequenced sample consisted of tumor tissue. The DNA is TGTGCCAGCAGCTTCGTTGGCAGGAACACTGAAGCTTTCTTT. It translates as CASSFVGRNTEAFF.